This T cell receptor beta chain was documented in a study of radiation and T cells in renal cell carcinoma. The CDR3 totals 15 residues. From germline, CDR1 is SGHNT and CDR2 YENEEA. J gave up 5 bases and V 5 bases, and 7 bases lay outside the gene matches. Treatment given: treatment-naive control, cytoreductive nephrectomy. The protocol was immunoSEQ multiplex PCR, while the TCRdb copy is restricted to in-frame clones and leaves out a portion. The sample holds about 10,000 clones, around 60% seen once. This sequence originates from a middle-aged man with renal cell carcinoma. This specimen consisted of tumor tissue, obtained from a patient whose treatment was nephrectomy without radiotherapy. This chain links TRBV11-3 with TRBJ2-2; 8 bases map to TRBD1. The CDR3 sequence: CASSPRTGRTGELFF. DNA of the CDR3: TGTGCCAGCAGCCCCCGGACAGGGAGGACCGGGGAGCTGTTTTTT.